The 3 T cell receptor beta chains given below trace back to one sample, sequenced in a study of cytomegalovirus exposure and HLA in healthy donors. This PCR relied on a set of 60 Vbeta primers and 13 Jbeta primers. The table came from immunoSEQ multiplex PCR; TCRdb's copy has only in-frame clones and leaves some out. The data show some 160,000 clones, with over 80% seen just once and roughly 6.3% held by the top ten. The source material was PBMCs. The receptors were gathered from a male donor in good health and CMV-seropositive.

The rearrangement uses TRBV14 and TRBJ1-2, with 12 bases aligning to TRBD1. CDR1 and CDR2 from the germline V gene are SGHDN and FVKESK. CDR3 size: 16 residues. With 2 bases clipped from V and 8 bases from J, the junction kept 9 bases outside the gene matches. CDR3: CASSQPGQGARDGYTF. The DNA of the CDR3 is TGTGCCAGCAGCCAACCGGGACAGGGGGCGAGGGACGGCTACACCTTC.

About this clone: At the DNA level, this CDR3 is encoded by other sequences in the same sample as well. The chain recombines TRBV9 with TRBJ1-1, with a weak D call TRBD1 (6 bases). This CDR3 comprises 13 residues. The germline V gene encodes CDR1 SGDLS and CDR2 YYNGEE. V lost 3 bases, J lost 2 bases, and 8 bases lay in between. CDR3 nucleotides: TGTGCCAGCAGCGAGGGGGTAAACACTGAAGCTTTCTTT. Translating it yields CASSEGVNTEAFF.

The chain is built from TRBV5-8 and TRBJ1-6; 8 bases line up with TRBD1. With V trimmed by 0 bases and J by 7 bases, 3 bases remained unmatched. The length of the CDR3 is 15 residues. Germline assignment: CDR1 SGHTS and CDR2 YDEGEE. The CDR3 sequence is CASSLGQGPNSPLHF. CDR3 DNA sequence: TGTGCCAGCAGCTTGGGACAGGGGCCAAATTCACCCCTCCACTTT.